The 4 T cell receptor beta chains below come from one sample, sequenced in a study of control samples from healthy donors and cancer patients. Generated by immunoSEQ multiplex PCR, the TCRdb table keeps only in-frame clones and is missing some. Of 35,000 to 45,000 clones listed, around four fifths are singletons. The sequenced sample was blood. All receptors derive from a man between 60 and 75 years old in good health.

This clone counts as medium-sized. This chain links TRBV9 with TRBJ1-4; 7 positions match TRBD1. CDR1 and CDR2 from the germline V gene are SGDLS and YYNGEE. The junction had 9 bases not matched to a gene; V was cut back by 3 bases and J by 7 bases. This CDR3 spans 15 amino acids. CDR3 sequence (DNA): TGTGCCAGCAGCGCCCGACAGGGAGCCGGTGAAAAACTGTTTTTT. This translates into CASSARQGAGEKLFF.

The chain joins TRBV4-3 to TRBJ1-1, with D tentatively TRBD1 (5 bases). Per germline, CDR1 LGHNA and CDR2 YSLEER. V was shortened by 0 bases and J by 7 bases, with 21 bases between the two germline ends. This CDR3 spans 17 amino acids. CDR3 DNA sequence: TGCGCCAGCAGCCAAGATGGTCGGCGGGGGGGGTTGGGTGAAGCTTTCTTT. This translates into CASSQDGRRGGLGEAFF.

The rearrangement links TRBV10-1 to TRBJ2-3; D call uncertain. The CDR3 totals 14 residues. CDR1 WNHNN and CDR2 SYGVQD come from the germline V gene (reference sequence). V lost 2 bases, J lost 2 bases, and 8 bases lay in between. CDR3 protein: CASSEQQVTDTQYF. CDR3 DNA sequence: TGCGCCAGCAGTGAGCAGCAGGTCACAGATACGCAGTATTTT.

The rearrangement uses TRBV19 and TRBJ1-1; 7 bases agree with TRBD1. The trim removed 8 bases at V and 4 bases at J, leaving 10 bases unmatched. Germline V gene sequence: CDR1 LNHDA, CDR2 SQIVND (reference sequence). The length of the CDR3 is 14 residues. For the CDR3, the DNA is TGTGCCAGTTCCAAGGGGGCGCCGGTCACTGAAGCTTTCTTT. Its translation: CASSKGAPVTEAFF.